This is a list of T cell receptor beta chains from one sample in a study of blood T cell repertoires in COVID-19. TCRdb keeps only in-frame clones here, not all; method: immunoSEQ multiplex PCR. The sample includes 370,000 or so clones, around 87% of them seen just once. The sequenced material came from PBMCs or T cells enriched from blood (not recorded which). Receptors originate from a man between 25 and 39 years old who had recovered from COVID-19. The CDR3 runs from the conserved cysteine through the conserved F or W. D genes are given only for firm matches. Size is stated for part of the rows, as once, few or many counts, or as a class when the clone is expanded.

cdr3_length j_call d_call v_call clone_size cdr3_aa cdr3_nt
15 TRBJ2-3 TRBD2 TRBV3-1/TRBV3-2 NA CASSQEAGGTNTQYF TGTGCCAGCAGCCAAGAAGCGGGGGGAACAAATACGCAGTATTTT
15 TRBJ1-5 NA TRBV7-2 NA CASSLVAMGNQPQHF TGTGCCAGCAGCTTAGTTGCGATGGGCAATCAGCCCCAGCATTTT
15 TRBJ2-7 TRBD1 TRBV11-3 once CASSLSRDRDYEQYF TGTGCCAGCAGCTTATCCCGGGACAGGGACTACGAGCAGTACTTC
14 TRBJ1-4 NA TRBV5-1 once CASSLVQGAEKLFF TGCGCCAGCAGCTTGGTCCAGGGTGCTGAAAAACTGTTTTTT
13 TRBJ2-2 NA TRBV11-3 NA CASGGSYTGELFF TGTGCCAGCGGCGGCTCCTACACCGGGGAGCTGTTTTTT
17 TRBJ2-2 TRBD2 TRBV19 NA CASSISSGGAYTGELFF TGTGCCAGTAGTATATCTAGCGGGGGGGCGTACACCGGGGAGCTGTTTTTT
13 TRBJ1-1 NA TRBV30 NA CAWTVSRGTEAFF TGTGCCTGGACAGTTAGTAGGGGCACTGAAGCTTTCTTT
13 TRBJ1-4 TRBD1 TRBV2 NA CASTGQGSEKLFF TGTGCCAGCACCGGACAGGGGAGTGAAAAACTGTTTTTT
15 TRBJ2-3 TRBD2 TRBV29-1 NA CSVPAGAGGVDTQYF TGCAGCGTCCCCGCGGGGGCGGGGGGGGTGGATACGCAGTATTTT
16 TRBJ2-7 NA TRBV14 NA CASSPYAGPGFYEQYF TGTGCCAGCAGCCCTTACGCAGGGCCAGGTTTCTACGAGCAGTACTTC
13 TRBJ1-1 NA TRBV7-2 NA CASSLVIQPEAFF TGTGCCAGCAGCTTAGTAATACAGCCGGAAGCTTTCTTT
13 TRBJ1-2 TRBD1 TRBV7-9 NA CASSQQGAYGYTF TGTGCCAGCAGCCAACAGGGGGCCTATGGCTACACCTTC
12 TRBJ1-2 TRBD1 TRBV29-1 NA CSVPTGGLSYTF TGCAGCGTTCCGACAGGGGGATTGAGCTACACCTTC
16 TRBJ1-1 TRBD1 TRBV14 NA CASSHTDRGRGTEAFF TGTGCCAGCAGCCATACCGACAGGGGGCGGGGGACTGAAGCTTTCTTT